These 12 T cell receptor beta chains share one sample of origin, sequenced in a study of T-cell memory formation after mild COVID-19. A single record per CDR3 protein comes from TCRdb applying MiXCR to the 5' RACE reads. This table has about 240,000 distinct CDR3 sequences, roughly 9.4% appearing once. The specimen was PBMCs or a T cell subset sorted from them (not recorded which). The source of these receptors is a man between 18 and 29 years old who had mild COVID-19 (a few samples of this study predate the infection). Cell type and time point are not known.

The chain employs TRBV12-3 or TRBV12-4 and TRBJ2-3, with 7 bases matching TRBD2. This CDR3 spans 17 amino acids. J gave up 1 base and V 3 bases, and 10 bases lay outside the gene matches. The CDR3 DNA sequence: TGTGCCAGCAGTTTCCAGGGTACAAGCGGGGGCACAGATACGCAGTATTTT. Translation gives CASSFQGTSGGTDTQYF.

The V call is TRBV18, the J call TRBJ1-2; D remains ambiguous. V lost 5 bases, J lost 4 bases, and 11 bases lay in between. CDR1 and CDR2 (germline): KGHSH, LQKENI. The CDR3 has 13 residues. DNA for the CDR3: TGTGCCAGCTCAAGTTCGGAGTTCTATGGCTACACCTTC. Amino acid sequence: CASSSSEFYGYTF.

The chain joins TRBV6-5 to TRBJ2-4; TRBD1 might be the D (7 bases). Trimming shortened V by 6 bases and J by 8 bases, and 14 bases separated the two germline ends. The CDR3 spans 13 residues. Looked up from germline, CDR1 is MNHEY and CDR2 is SVGAGI. This chain's CDR3 is CASSHRRGDIQYF. The CDR3, as DNA: TGTGCCAGCAGCCACCGCAGGGGGGACATTCAGTACTTC.

This clonotype came up a few times. V gene TRBV12-3 or TRBV12-4 combines with J gene TRBJ1-1; D is uncertain. The CDR3 runs 14 residues. V dropped 5 bases and J dropped 1 base, with 11 bases sitting between them. CDR3 region: CASSLIRGNTEAFF. In DNA form, the CDR3 reads TGTGCCAGCAGTCTAATCCGGGGGAACACTGAAGCTTTCTTT.

This clonotype showed up many times. The genes are TRBV5-1 and TRBJ1-2; the D gene is possibly TRBD1 (5 bases). This CDR3 has 14 residues. Trimming took off 4 bases at V and 0 bases at J, with 10 bases between the two ends. Germline V gene lookup returns CDR1 SGHRS and CDR2 YFSETQ. CDR3 protein: CASSQDSPNYGYTF. The CDR3 DNA reads TGCGCCAGCAGCCAAGACAGCCCTAACTATGGCTACACCTTC.

This clonotype was observed at least ten times. The genes are TRBV10-3 and TRBJ1-1; unclear D gene. The CDR3 runs to 14 residues. V lost 4 bases, J lost 1 base, and 10 bases lay in between. CDR1 is ENHRY and CDR2 is SYGVKD in the germline V gene. The CDR3 protein is CAISGREGNTEAFF. The DNA for the CDR3 is TGTGCCATCAGTGGAAGGGAGGGGAACACTGAAGCTTTCTTT.

The chain has TRBV6-2 or TRBV6-3 and TRBJ2-2; weak D call: TRBD1 (6 bases). V dropped 6 bases and J dropped 5 bases, with 10 bases sitting between them. CDR1 MNHEY and CDR2 SVGEGT come from the germline V gene. This CDR3 is 13 amino acids long. For the CDR3, the DNA is TGTGCCAGCAGATCCCAGGGGACCGGGGAGCTGTTTTTT. It is translated as CASRSQGTGELFF.

This clonotype appeared many times. The J gene is TRBJ2-3, the V gene TRBV7-2; D is possibly TRBD1 (5 bases). The CDR3 spans 14 residues. Germline CDR1 SGHTA, CDR2 FQGNSA. With 5 bases removed from V and 6 bases from J, the gap between germline ends came to 15 bases. The CDR3: CASSTKGHPDTQYF. CDR3 nucleotide sequence: TGTGCCAGCAGCACCAAAGGACATCCGGATACGCAGTATTTT.

The chain recombines TRBV4-3 with TRBJ1-4; 7 bases line up with TRBD1. This CDR3 region has 17 residues. The germline V gene has CDR1 LGHNA and CDR2 YSLEER. The V gene end was trimmed by 0 bases and the J gene end by 8 bases; junction bases not matched to a gene: 12. In nucleotides, the CDR3 is TGCGCCAGCAGCCAAGATTTAGTTCGACAGGGACGAGAAAAACTGTTTTTT. Amino acids: CASSQDLVRQGREKLFF.

This clonotype showed up just a few times. The J gene is TRBJ2-3, the V gene TRBV6-2 or TRBV6-3, with 14 bases aligning to TRBD2. The germline CDR1 and CDR2 sequences are MNHEY and SVGEGT. CDR3 size: 15 residues. The junction had 4 bases not matched to a gene; V was cut back by 2 bases and J by 9 bases. The CDR3 sequence: CASSYGLAGGQTQYF. In DNA form, the CDR3 reads TGTGCCAGCAGTTACGGACTAGCGGGGGGTCAGACGCAGTATTTT.

The rearrangement uses TRBV20-1 and TRBJ2-1; D remains ambiguous. From germline, CDR1 is DFQATT and CDR2 SNEGSKA (reference sequence). The CDR3 is 11 residues long. The germline V and J ends were trimmed by 7 bases and 7 bases, with 11 bases remaining between them. DNA of the CDR3: TGCAGTGGTCGACTCCGGAATGAGCAGTTCTTC. Translating it yields CSGRLRNEQFF.

This clonotype was observed a few times. The V gene is TRBV5-1, the J gene TRBJ2-3, with 9 bases that match TRBD1. Trimming took 3 bases from V and 2 from J; bases not matched to a gene: 4. The germline V gene has CDR1 SGHRS and CDR2 YFSETQ. CDR3 length: 15 residues. CDR3 DNA sequence: TGCGCCAGCAGCTACGGGACAGGGTACACAGATACGCAGTATTTT. It encodes CASSYGTGYTDTQYF.